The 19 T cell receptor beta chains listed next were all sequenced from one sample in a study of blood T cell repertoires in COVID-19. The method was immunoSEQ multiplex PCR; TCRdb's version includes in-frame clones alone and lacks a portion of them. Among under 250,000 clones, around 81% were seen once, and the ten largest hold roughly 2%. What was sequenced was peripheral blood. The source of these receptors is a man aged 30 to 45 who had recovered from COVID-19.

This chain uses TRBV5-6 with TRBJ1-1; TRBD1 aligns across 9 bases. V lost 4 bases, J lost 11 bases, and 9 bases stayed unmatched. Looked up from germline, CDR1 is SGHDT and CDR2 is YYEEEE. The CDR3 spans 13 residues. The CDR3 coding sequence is TGTGCCAGCAGCATGGGACAGGGAAGGGAGGCTTTCTTT. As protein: CASSMGQGREAFF. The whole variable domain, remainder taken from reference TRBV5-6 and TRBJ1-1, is DAGVTQSPTHLIKTRGQQVTLRCSPKSGHDTVSWYQQALGQGPQFIFQYYEEEERQRGNFPDRFSGHQFPNYSSELNVNALLLGDSALYLCASSMGQGREAFFGQGTRLTVV.

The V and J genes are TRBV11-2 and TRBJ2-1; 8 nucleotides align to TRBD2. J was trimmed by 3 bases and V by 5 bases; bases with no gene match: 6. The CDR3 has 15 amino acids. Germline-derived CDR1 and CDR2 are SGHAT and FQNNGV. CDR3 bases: TGTGCCAGCAGCCAGGGGCTAGCGGGCTACAATGAGCAGTTCTTC. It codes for CASSQGLAGYNEQFF.

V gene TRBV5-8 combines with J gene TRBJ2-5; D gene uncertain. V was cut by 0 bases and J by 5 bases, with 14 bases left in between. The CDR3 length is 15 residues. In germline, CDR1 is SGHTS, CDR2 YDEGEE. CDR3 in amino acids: CASSLGDTKAETQYF. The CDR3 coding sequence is TGTGCCAGCAGCTTGGGAGACACAAAGGCGGAGACCCAGTACTTC.

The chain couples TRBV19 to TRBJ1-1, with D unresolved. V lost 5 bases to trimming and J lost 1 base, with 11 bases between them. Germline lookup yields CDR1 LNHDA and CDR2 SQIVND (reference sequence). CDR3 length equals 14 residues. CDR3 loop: CASSSAGPNTEAFF. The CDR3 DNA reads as TGTGCCAGTAGTTCGGCAGGTCCGAACACTGAAGCTTTCTTT.

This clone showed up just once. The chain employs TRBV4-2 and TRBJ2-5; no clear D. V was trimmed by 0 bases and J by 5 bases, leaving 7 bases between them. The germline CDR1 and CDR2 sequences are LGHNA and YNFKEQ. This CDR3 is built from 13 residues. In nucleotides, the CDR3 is TGTGCCAGCAGCCAAGAGGAGTGGGAGACCCAGTACTTC. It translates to CASSQEEWETQYF.

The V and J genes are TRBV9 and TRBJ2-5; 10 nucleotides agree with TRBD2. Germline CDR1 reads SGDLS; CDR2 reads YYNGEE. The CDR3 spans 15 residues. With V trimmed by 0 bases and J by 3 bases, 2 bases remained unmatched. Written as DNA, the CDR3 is TGTGCCAGCAGCGTAGGCGGACTAGCGGAAGAGACCCAGTACTTC. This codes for CASSVGGLAEETQYF.

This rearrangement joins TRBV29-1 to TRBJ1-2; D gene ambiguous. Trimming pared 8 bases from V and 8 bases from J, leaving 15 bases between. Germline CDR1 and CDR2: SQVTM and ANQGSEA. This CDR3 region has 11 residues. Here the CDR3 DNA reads TGCAGCCTGCTCTGGGGAGGCGGCTACACCTTC. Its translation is CSLLWGGGYTF.

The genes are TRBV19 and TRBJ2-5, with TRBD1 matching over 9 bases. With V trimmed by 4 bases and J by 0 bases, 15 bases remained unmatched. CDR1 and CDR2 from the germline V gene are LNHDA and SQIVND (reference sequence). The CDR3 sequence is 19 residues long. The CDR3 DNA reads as TGTGCCAGTAGTAATCGGAAGATTTATGGACAGGGGAACCAAGAGACCCAGTACTTC. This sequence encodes CASSNRKIYGQGNQETQYF. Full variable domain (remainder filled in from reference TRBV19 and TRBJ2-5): DGGITQSPKYLFRKEGQNVTLSCEQNLNHDAMYWYRQDPGQGLRLIYYSQIVNDFQKGDIAEGYSVSREKKESFPLTVTSAQKNPTAFYLCASSNRKIYGQGNQETQYFGPGTRLLVL.

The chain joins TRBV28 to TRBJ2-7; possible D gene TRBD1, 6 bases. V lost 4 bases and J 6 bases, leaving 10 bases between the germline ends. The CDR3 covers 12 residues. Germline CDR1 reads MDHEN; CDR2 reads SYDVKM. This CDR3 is CASSSLGGEQYF. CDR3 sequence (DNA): TGTGCCAGCAGTTCCCTAGGGGGCGAGCAGTACTTC.

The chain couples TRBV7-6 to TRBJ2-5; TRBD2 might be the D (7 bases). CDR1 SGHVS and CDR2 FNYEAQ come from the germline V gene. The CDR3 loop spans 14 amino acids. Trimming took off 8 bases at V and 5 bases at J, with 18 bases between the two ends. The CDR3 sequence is CASGGGGPPETQYF. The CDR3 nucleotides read TGTGCCAGCGGCGGCGGGGGCCCCCCGGAGACCCAGTACTTC.

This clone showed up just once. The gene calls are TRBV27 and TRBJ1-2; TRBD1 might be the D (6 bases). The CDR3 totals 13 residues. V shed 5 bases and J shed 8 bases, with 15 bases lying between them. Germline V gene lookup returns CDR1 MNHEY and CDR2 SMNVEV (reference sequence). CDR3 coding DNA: TGTGCCAGCAGTCCTCGGGGGGCCCGGGGCTACACCTTC. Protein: CASSPRGARGYTF.

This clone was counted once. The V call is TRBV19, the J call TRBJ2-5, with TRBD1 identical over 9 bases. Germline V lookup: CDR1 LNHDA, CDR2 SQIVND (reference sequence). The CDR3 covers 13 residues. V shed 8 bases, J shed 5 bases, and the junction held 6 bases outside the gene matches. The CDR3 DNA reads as TGTGCCAGTTGCAACAGGGGGCCGGAGACCCAGTACTTC. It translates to CASCNRGPETQYF.

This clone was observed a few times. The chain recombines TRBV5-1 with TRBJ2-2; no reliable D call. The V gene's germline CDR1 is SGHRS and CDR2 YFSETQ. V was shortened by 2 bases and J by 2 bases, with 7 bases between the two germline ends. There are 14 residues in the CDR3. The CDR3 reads CASSFPSNTGELFF. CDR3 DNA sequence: TGCGCCAGCAGCTTCCCCAGTAACACCGGGGAGCTGTTTTTT. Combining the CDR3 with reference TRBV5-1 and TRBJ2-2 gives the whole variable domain KAGVTQTPRYLIKTRGQQVTLSCSPISGHRSVSWYQQTPGQGLQFLFEYFSETQRNKGNFPGRFSGRQFSNSRSEMNVSTLELGDSALYLCASSFPSNTGELFFGEGSRLTVL.

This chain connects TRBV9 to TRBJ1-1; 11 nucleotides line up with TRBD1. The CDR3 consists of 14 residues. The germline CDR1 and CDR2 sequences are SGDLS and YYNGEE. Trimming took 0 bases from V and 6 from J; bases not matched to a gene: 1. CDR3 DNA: TGTGCCAGCAGCGTAGAGGACAGGGGGCCTGAAGCTTTCTTT. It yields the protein CASSVEDRGPEAFF.

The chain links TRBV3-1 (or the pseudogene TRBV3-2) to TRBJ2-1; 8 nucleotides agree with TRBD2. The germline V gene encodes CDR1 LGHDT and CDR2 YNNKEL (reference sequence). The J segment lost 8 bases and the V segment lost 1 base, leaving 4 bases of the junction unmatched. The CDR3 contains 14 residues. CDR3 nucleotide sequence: TGTGCCAGCAGCCAAGCGGGGGGGCGGGATGAGCAGTTCTTC. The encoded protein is CASSQAGGRDEQFF.

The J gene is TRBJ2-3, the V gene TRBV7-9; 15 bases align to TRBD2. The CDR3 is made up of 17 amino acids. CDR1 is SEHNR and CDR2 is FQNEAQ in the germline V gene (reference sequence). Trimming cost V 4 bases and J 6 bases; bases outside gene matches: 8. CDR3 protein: CASSWGLAGGKSDTQYF. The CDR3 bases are TGTGCCAGCAGCTGGGGACTAGCGGGGGGAAAATCCGATACGCAGTATTTT.

The CDR3 sequence is CASSHPDRTTEAFF. The CDR3 nucleotides read TGCGCCAGCAGCCACCCGGACAGGACCACTGAAGCTTTCTTT. This chain links TRBV4-1 with TRBJ1-1, with TRBD1 identical over 7 bases. J was trimmed by 4 bases and V by 3 bases; bases with no gene match: 5. This CDR3 has 14 amino acids. Germline V gene data show CDR1 as MGHRA and CDR2 as YSYEKL.

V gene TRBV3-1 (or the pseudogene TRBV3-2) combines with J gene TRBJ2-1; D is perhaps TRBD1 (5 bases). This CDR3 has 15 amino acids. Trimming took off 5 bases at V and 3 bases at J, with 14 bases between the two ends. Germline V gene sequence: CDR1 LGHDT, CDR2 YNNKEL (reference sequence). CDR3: CASSERVDSYNEQFF. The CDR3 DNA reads TGTGCCAGCAGCGAACGGGTTGACAGCTACAATGAGCAGTTCTTC.

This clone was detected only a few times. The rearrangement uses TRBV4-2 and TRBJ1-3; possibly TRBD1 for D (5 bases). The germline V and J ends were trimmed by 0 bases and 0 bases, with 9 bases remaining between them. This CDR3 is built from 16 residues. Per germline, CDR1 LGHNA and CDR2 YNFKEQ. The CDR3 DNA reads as TGTGCCAGCAGCCAAGATGTTGGGGCCTCTGGAAACACCATATATTTT. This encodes CASSQDVGASGNTIYF.